This is a list of T cell receptor beta chains from one sample in a study of shared clonotypes between healthy human individuals. Data came from immunoSEQ multiplex PCR; TCRdb stores just in-frame clones and leaves some out. The table lists a few million clones, roughly 93% of them singletons. Sequenced sample: naive CD8+ T cells from PBMCs. The receptors were sampled from a man aged 18 to 29 in good health. Some clones in this sample may be carry-over from other donors' samples. Both conserved end residues are part of each CDR3.

TRBV11-2	TRBJ2-2	CASSSSGEGWDTGELFF
TRBV4-2	TRBJ2-1	CASSQALDNEQFF
TRBV6-5	TRBJ2-7	CASSYGSGDFVYEQYF
TRBV6-5	TRBJ2-5	CASSYGLGGLETQYF
TRBV28	TRBJ1-1	CASSPGSRTEAFF
TRBV28	TRBJ2-1	CASSPTPRGPNNEQFF
TRBV7-9	TRBJ2-1	CASSPPGAPGFF
TRBV7-7	TRBJ2-1	CASSAAFESYNEQFF
TRBV9	TRBJ1-1	CASSVGGHPEAFF
TRBV27	TRBJ2-7	CASSLSGMEEQYF
TRBV6-5	TRBJ2-7	CASSPHRGPYEQYF
TRBV4-1	TRBJ2-7	CASSDRSGTYEQYF
TRBV28	TRBJ2-5	CASSLYGTQETQYF
TRBV4-1	TRBJ2-2	CASSQEGRQGLNPGELFF
TRBV27	TRBJ2-2	CATGPESGELFF
TRBV4-3	TRBJ2-1	CASSQDAWRTGPYNEQFF
TRBV7-3	TRBJ2-7	CASRERNGCEQYF
TRBV11-2	TRBJ2-5	CASSFGNVETQYF
TRBV7-2	TRBJ2-1	CASSSPGLAGVNEQFF
TRBV6-5	TRBJ2-5	CASSYLDSGETQYF
TRBV9	TRBJ2-1	CASSFPQTGGRDNEQFF
TRBV5-1	TRBJ1-2	CASSLGVDNYGYTF
TRBV19	TRBJ2-7	CATKVRDQPTLEQYF
TRBV7-9	TRBJ1-5	CASSLGALGTDVYQPQHF
TRBV4-1	TRBJ1-4	CASSQDGPTATNEKLFF
TRBV27	TRBJ1-3	CASSPRTGTGNTIYF
TRBV2	TRBJ2-1	CATQQAGGYGNEQFF
TRBV29-1	TRBJ1-1	CSVGTGVVGHSIEAFF
TRBV5-1	TRBJ1-1	CASSLQQGWTEAFF
TRBV7-8	TRBJ2-7	CASSRTGTGTYEQYF
TRBV9	TRBJ1-4	CASSLDRGPEKLFF
TRBV27	TRBJ1-1	CASRETVYTEAFF
TRBV4-1	TRBJ2-7	CASSHLYPGPYEQYF
TRBV12-5	TRBJ2-1	CASGFVYNEQFF
TRBV19	TRBJ1-1	CASSWTGMNTEAFF
TRBV9	TRBJ2-7	CASSGAVGGSHYEQYF
TRBV6-4	TRBJ2-7	CASSDPSSGSGTTYEQYF
TRBV9	TRBJ1-1	CASSVQGGMNTEAFF
TRBV7-8	TRBJ1-2	CASSPNPQSNYGYTF
TRBV18	TRBJ2-7	CASSPERSPTYEQYF
TRBV5-1	TRBJ2-5	CASTSRTVQETQYF
TRBV4-1	TRBJ1-1	CASSPRTGKAEAFF
TRBV27	TRBJ2-7	CASSSTGDEQYF
TRBV6-5	TRBJ2-1	CASRPTGYNEQFF
TRBV7-9	TRBJ1-2	CASSLGAGTNYGYTF
TRBV19	TRBJ2-7	CASRWAYEQYF
TRBV7-9	TRBJ2-1	CASSPRQGINEQFF
TRBV15	TRBJ2-1	CATSRTLAGTNNEQFF
TRBV5-4	TRBJ1-5	CASSPGRNQPQHF
TRBV11-3	TRBJ2-1	CASSSQRGSGSSYNEQFF
TRBV5-4	TRBJ1-2	CASSPGTGGEDSGYTF
TRBV18	TRBJ2-5	CASSPSEGPPGETQYF